The 28 T cell receptor beta chains below all came from one sample that was sequenced in a study of cytomegalovirus exposure and HLA in healthy donors. It was with 60 Vbeta and 13 Jbeta primers that the PCR ran. Data came from immunoSEQ multiplex PCR; TCRdb stores just in-frame clones and leaves some out. The sample yields approximately 140,000 clones, 76% seen once. Sequencing was carried out using PBMCs. These receptors came from a young man in good health and CMV-seronegative.

CDR3: CASSPTSGGADTQYF. The CDR3 DNA sequence: TGTGCCAGCAGTCCGACTAGCGGGGGCGCAGATACGCAGTATTTT. The chain carries TRBV11-1 and TRBJ2-3; 12 bases line up with TRBD2. There are 15 residues in the CDR3. V was pared by 6 bases and J by 4 bases, with 5 bases of the junction left unmatched. Germline CDR1 SGHAT, CDR2 FQDESV (reference sequence).

This chain joins TRBV6-4 and TRBJ2-1; 8 bases line up with TRBD2. The V segment lost 0 bases and the J segment 6 bases; nucleotides outside the gene matches: 4. The CDR3 spans 15 residues. The germline V gene encodes CDR1 MRHNA and CDR2 SNTAGT. The CDR3 is CASSDSGTRPNEQFF. For the CDR3, the DNA is TGTGCCAGCAGTGACTCAGGGACTAGGCCCAATGAGCAGTTCTTC.

The rearrangement joins TRBV10-1 to TRBJ2-1; possibly TRBD2 for D (5 bases). With 1 base removed from V and 0 bases from J, the gap between germline ends came to 10 bases. The CDR3 spans 16 residues. Germline loops: CDR1 WNHNN, CDR2 SYGVQD (reference sequence). In DNA form, the CDR3 reads TGCGCCAGCAGTGAGTATGGTGGGAGCTCCTACAATGAGCAGTTCTTC. It yields the protein CASSEYGGSSYNEQFF.

J is TRBJ2-7 and V is TRBV5-4, with TRBD2 matching 7 bases. After removal of 4 bases from V and 4 bases from J, the junction contained 5 bases not matched to a gene. Germline loops: CDR1 SGHNT, CDR2 YYREEE (reference sequence). This CDR3 contains 13 residues. CDR3 in amino acids: CASSPGLGYEQYF. The CDR3 DNA sequence: TGTGCCAGCAGCCCCGGACTAGGGTACGAGCAGTACTTC.

The chain has TRBV19 and TRBJ2-7; D is unclear. Germline CDR1 reads LNHDA; CDR2 reads SQIVND (reference sequence). Trimming shortened V by 3 bases and J by 2 bases, and 11 bases separated the two germline ends. This CDR3 spans 14 amino acids. CDR3 coding DNA: TGTGCCAGTAGTATGGCAGTCCGAACCTACGAGCAGTACTTC. It codes for CASSMAVRTYEQYF.

V gene TRBV29-1 combines with J gene TRBJ2-7, with D tentatively TRBD1 (5 bases). The V gene's germline CDR1 is SQVTM and CDR2 ANQGSEA. The V and J ends lost 0 bases and 6 bases respectively, with 12 bases between them. The CDR3 extends over 13 amino acids. CDR3 in DNA: TGCAGCGTTGAAGAGAGGCAGGGTAGCGAGCAGTACTTC. Its protein is CSVEERQGSEQYF.

The V and J genes are TRBV2 and TRBJ1-5; weak D call: TRBD1 (5 bases). CDR1 and CDR2 (germline): SNHLY, FYNNEI. V dropped 4 bases and J dropped 1 base, with 11 bases sitting between them. This CDR3 spans 15 amino acids. The chain's CDR3 is CASSVNSGSNQPQHF. The CDR3 DNA reads TGTGCCAGCAGTGTGAATTCAGGGAGCAATCAGCCCCAGCATTTT.

This clone appeared a few times. CDR3 bases: TGCGCCAGCAGTCAATCGGGGGGCACTGAAGCTTTCTTT. Amino acid sequence: CASSQSGGTEAFF. The gene calls are TRBV23-1 and TRBJ1-1, with D possibly being TRBD1 (5 bases). TRBV23-1 has ORF status, its function being uncertain. The CDR3 covers 13 residues. The V and J ends lost 0 bases and 4 bases respectively, with 6 bases between them.

The J gene is TRBJ1-1, the V gene TRBV7-3, with 7 bases lining up with TRBD1. V trimming: 5 bases; J trimming: 7 bases; junction bases outside the gene matches: 10. Germline-derived CDR1 and CDR2 are SGHTA and FQGTGA. This CDR3 comprises 14 residues. Here the CDR3 reads CASSPQGQLGEAFF. The DNA for the CDR3 is TGTGCCAGCAGCCCCCAGGGACAGCTGGGTGAAGCTTTCTTT.

This CDR3 is CASKSTTGLAGGSVGELFF. CDR3 bases: TGTGCCAGCAAGTCCACAACTGGACTAGCGGGGGGTTCGGTCGGGGAGCTGTTTTTT. The genes are TRBV7-9 and TRBJ2-2, with 14 bases fitting TRBD2. From germline, CDR1 is SEHNR and CDR2 FQNEAQ (reference sequence). V trimming: 7 bases; J trimming: 7 bases; junction bases outside the gene matches: 17. CDR3 size: 19 residues.

The chain uses TRBV27 and TRBJ2-5, with D hard to call. The V and J ends lost 4 bases and 2 bases respectively, with 8 bases between them. The CDR3 spans 13 residues. The germline CDR1 and CDR2 sequences are MNHEY and SMNVEV (reference sequence). CDR3 DNA: TGTGCCAGCAGTTCCCCTCCTCAAGAGACCCAGTACTTC. It is translated as CASSSPPQETQYF.

The sample holds a few counts of this clone. The chain uses TRBV5-4 and TRBJ2-7; D not certain. CDR3 length: 14 residues. The germline V gene encodes CDR1 SGHNT and CDR2 YYREEE (reference sequence). V lost 2 bases to trimming and J lost 5 bases, with 14 bases between them. CDR3 loop: CASSFALQNNEQYF. CDR3 nucleotides: TGTGCCAGCAGCTTCGCTTTACAGAATAACGAGCAGTACTTC.

The J gene is TRBJ1-2, the V gene TRBV28; no clear D gene. CDR1 is MDHEN and CDR2 is SYDVKM in the germline V gene. The CDR3 runs to 16 residues. V gave up 4 bases and J gave up 0 bases, with 15 bases separating them. The CDR3 sequence: CASSSWGTEANYGYTF. CDR3 sequence (DNA): TGTGCCAGCAGTTCATGGGGTACGGAGGCTAACTATGGCTACACCTTC.

This clone was found a few times. The chain links TRBV5-6 to TRBJ1-1; D gene uncertain. The V and J ends lost 1 base and 8 bases respectively, with 12 bases between them. Germline CDR1 and CDR2: SGHDT and YYEEEE. The CDR3 runs to 13 residues. CDR3 nucleotide sequence: TGTGCCAGCAGCTTGCAGTGGGCCCCAGAAGCTTTCTTT. Translating gives CASSLQWAPEAFF.

V gene TRBV28 combines with J gene TRBJ1-5, with no clear D. This CDR3 is 15 amino acids long. CDR1 and CDR2 (germline): MDHEN, SYDVKM. V lost 2 bases to trimming and J lost 3 bases, with 11 bases between them. The CDR3 here is CASSLSGLINQPQHF. In nucleotides, the CDR3 is TGTGCCAGCAGTTTAAGCGGGTTAATCAATCAGCCCCAGCATTTT.

The rearrangement uses TRBV9 and TRBJ2-3; D remains unclear. The V and J ends lost 0 bases and 2 bases respectively, with 10 bases between them. Per the germline V gene, CDR1 is SGDLS and CDR2 is YYNGEE. CDR3 length: 15 amino acids. CDR3 sequence (DNA): TGTGCCAGCAGCGTAGAACTGGTCGTCACAGATACGCAGTATTTT. Protein: CASSVELVVTDTQYF.

In the case of this clone: One junction end disagrees with the germline gene, perhaps due to a read error. This chain links TRBV2 with TRBJ1-2; tentatively, D is TRBD1 (6 bases). Germline V lookup: CDR1 SNHLY, CDR2 FYNNEI. The CDR3 spans 14 residues. The CDR3: CASSAQGSPYDYTF. As DNA, the CDR3 is TGTGCCAGCAGTGCGCAGGGGTCTCCCTATGACTACACCTTC.

This clone was observed a single time. The rearrangement uses TRBV19 and TRBJ1-2, with D possibly matching TRBD1 (5 bases). There are 15 residues in the CDR3. Trimming shortened V by 7 bases and J by 4 bases, and 19 bases separated the two germline ends. Germline lookup yields CDR1 LNHDA and CDR2 SQIVND (reference sequence). CDR3 nucleotide sequence: TGTGCCAGTATGGAATTAGACAGATCGGGCTATGGCTACACCTTC. It encodes CASMELDRSGYGYTF.

The CDR3 loop is CASSLSGTGTPREETQYF. In DNA form, the CDR3 reads TGTGCCAGCAGCTTAAGCGGGACAGGGACCCCCAGGGAAGAGACCCAGTACTTC. V usage is TRBV7-2 and J usage is TRBJ2-5; the match to TRBD1 covers 9 bases. Germline V lookup: CDR1 SGHTA, CDR2 FQGNSA. Trimming cost V 2 bases and J 3 bases; bases outside gene matches: 13. This CDR3 comprises 18 residues.

The rearrangement uses TRBV5-1 and TRBJ1-1, with 7 bases lining up with TRBD1. The CDR3 is made up of 14 amino acids. V lost 3 bases, J lost 4 bases, and 6 bases stayed unmatched. Germline V gene sequence: CDR1 SGHRS, CDR2 YFSETQ. CDR3 region: CASSYGGQATEAFF. The CDR3 DNA follows: TGCGCCAGCAGCTACGGCGGACAGGCCACTGAAGCTTTCTTT.

V and J are TRBV10-1 and TRBJ1-5; D not certain. Germline loops: CDR1 WNHNN, CDR2 SYGVQD (reference sequence). The length of the CDR3 is 16 residues. Deletions cut 4 bases from V and 0 bases from J, with 13 bases between. This chain's CDR3 is CASSGPGPYSNQPQHF. In nucleotides, the CDR3 is TGCGCCAGCAGTGGACCGGGTCCCTATAGCAATCAGCCCCAGCATTTT.

This chain connects TRBV9 to TRBJ2-2, with 10 bases identical to TRBD2. V lost 6 bases to trimming and J lost 6 bases; unmatched junction nucleotides: 14. CDR3 length: 17 amino acids. CDR1 SGDLS and CDR2 YYNGEE come from the germline V gene. The CDR3 region is CASTSSPRAGGPGELFF. CDR3 sequence (DNA): TGTGCCAGCACCTCGAGCCCACGAGCGGGGGGGCCCGGGGAGCTGTTTTTT.

This clone showed up just a few times. The rearrangement joins TRBV15 to TRBJ1-3; tentatively, D is TRBD1 (6 bases). CDR1 is LNHNV and CDR2 is YYDKDF in the germline V gene (reference sequence). The CDR3 runs to 15 residues. V was trimmed by 6 bases and J by 0 bases, leaving 12 bases between them. In DNA, the CDR3 is TGTGCCACCAGACAGGGTTCTGACTCTGGAAACACCATATATTTT. Amino acid sequence: CATRQGSDSGNTIYF.

A single count supports this clone. The chain couples TRBV5-4 to TRBJ2-5; 16 nucleotides match TRBD2. The tail of the sequence fits TRBJ2-7 better, so the J call may be wrong. There are 18 residues in the CDR3. Looked up from germline, CDR1 is SGHNT and CDR2 is YYREEE (reference sequence). The CDR3, as DNA: TGTGCCAGCAGCTTCCCGGGACTAGCGGGAGGGCCTTCCCACGAGCAGTACTTC. Its translation is CASSFPGLAGGPSHEQYF.

The chain has TRBV4-2 and TRBJ2-7, with D possibly being TRBD1 (6 bases). The CDR3 loop spans 18 amino acids. Germline values: CDR1 LGHNA, CDR2 YNFKEQ. V shed 0 bases and J shed 1 base, with 19 bases lying between them. The CDR3 reads CASSQEGPPTGRSYEQYF. The CDR3 DNA sequence: TGTGCCAGCAGCCAAGAGGGGCCGCCGACAGGTAGGTCCTACGAGCAGTACTTC.

The chain recombines TRBV9 with TRBJ1-2; 7 positions agree with TRBD1. Looked up from germline, CDR1 is SGDLS and CDR2 is YYNGEE. The V and J ends lost 0 bases and 4 bases, in that order; junction bases with no gene match: 6. This CDR3 has 15 amino acids. The CDR3 DNA follows: TGTGCCAGCAGCGTAGATGGCGGGACAGCCTATGGCTACACCTTC. It yields the protein CASSVDGGTAYGYTF.

This chain joins TRBV30 and TRBJ2-3; 10 bases align to TRBD2. Trimming removed 0 bases from V and 2 bases from J; junction bases left unmatched: 5. The germline gives CDR1 GTSNPN, CDR2 SVGIG (reference sequence). CDR3 length equals 16 residues. The CDR3 sequence is CAWSVFSGGTTDTQYF. The CDR3 nucleotides are TGTGCCTGGAGTGTGTTTAGCGGGGGGACCACAGATACGCAGTATTTT.

This clone was recorded a few times. The rearrangement joins TRBV27 to TRBJ2-1; D perhaps matches TRBD2 (6 bases). The CDR3 is 17 residues long. Trimming took 0 bases from V and 3 from J, leaving 15 bases between them. Germline V gene sequence: CDR1 MNHEY, CDR2 SMNVEV (reference sequence). The CDR3 spells CASSLSQGQAGYNEQFF. CDR3 coding DNA: TGTGCCAGCAGTTTATCGCAGGGCCAAGCGGGCTACAATGAGCAGTTCTTC.